Below, 8 T cell receptor beta chains from the same sample are listed, as sequenced in a study of Ad26.COV2.S vaccination and SARS-CoV-2 variants. Only in-frame clones appear in the TCRdb table, and some are missing; sequencing was by immunoSEQ multiplex PCR. The sample yields 430,000 or so clones, about 91% seen once. The sample's treatment: some 20 received Ad26.COV2.S at low or high dose, single or two shots; 5 received placebo; per-sample allocation not given. Collection of samples fell on day 63 after the first vaccine or placebo injection. This specimen consisted of peripheral blood, obtained in a trial of Ad26.COV2.S vaccine versus placebo. These receptors were obtained from a person aged 18-65 years who received the Ad26.COV2.S COVID-19 vaccine or a placebo.

This chain uses TRBV2 with TRBJ2-3, with no clear D. The CDR3 spans 14 residues. Trimming shortened V by 2 bases and J by 6 bases, and 12 bases separated the two germline ends. Per germline, CDR1 SNHLY and CDR2 FYNNEI. CDR3 in DNA: TGTGCCAGCAGTGAACATACAGAAAACGATACGCAGTATTTT. It specifies CASSEHTENDTQYF. The variable domain in full, with the rest retrieved from reference TRBV2 and TRBJ2-3, is EPEVTQTPSHQVTQMGQEVILRCVPISNHLYFYWYRQILGQKVEFLVSFYNNEISEKSEIFDDQFSVERPDGSNFTLKIRSTKLEDSAMYFCASSEHTENDTQYFGPGTRLTVL.

This clone was observed a single time. The chain is built from TRBV5-1 and TRBJ2-1, with TRBD2 matching over 11 bases. CDR1 is SGHRS and CDR2 is YFSETQ in the germline V gene. The length of the CDR3 is 16 residues. V shed 2 bases and J 7 bases; nucleotides not matched to a gene: 8. The CDR3 spells CASSLKPGLAENEQFF. CDR3 DNA sequence: TGCGCCAGCAGCTTAAAACCGGGACTAGCGGAAAATGAGCAGTTCTTC.

This rearrangement joins TRBV7-2 to TRBJ2-2; D is perhaps TRBD1 or TRBD2 (5 bases each). From germline, CDR1 is SGHTA and CDR2 FQGNSA. The CDR3 covers 18 residues. Trimming took 5 bases from V and 0 from J, leaving 19 bases between them. CDR3 in amino acids: CASSRRFGTPPNTGELFF. CDR3 coding DNA: TGTGCCAGCAGCCGCCGCTTCGGGACGCCCCCGAACACCGGGGAGCTGTTTTTT.

The chain employs TRBV19 and TRBJ1-1; TRBD1 is a possible D gene (5 bases). The CDR3 totals 16 residues. Germline V CDR1 and CDR2: LNHDA, SQIVND (reference sequence). The germline V and J ends were trimmed by 0 bases and 1 base, with 12 bases remaining between them. The CDR3 protein is CASSIEAGVTNTEAFF. Here the CDR3 DNA reads TGTGCCAGTAGTATAGAGGCGGGGGTAACGAACACTGAAGCTTTCTTT.

The V call is TRBV19, the J call TRBJ2-2, with D possibly matching TRBD2 (6 bases). Germline CDR1 and CDR2: LNHDA and SQIVND (reference sequence). Deletions cut 5 bases from V and 1 base from J, with 11 bases between. This CDR3 region has 15 residues. Here the CDR3 reads CASSWQAGNTGELFF. CDR3 nucleotide sequence: TGTGCCAGTAGTTGGCAAGCGGGGAACACCGGGGAGCTGTTTTTT.

CDR3 coding DNA: TGCGCCAGCAGCCGAACCGTGGGCGCCCGAGAGTACTTC. Its protein product is CASSRTVGAREYF. This chain joins TRBV4-3 and TRBJ2-7; unclear D gene. Looked up from germline, CDR1 is LGHNA and CDR2 is YSLEER. The CDR3 consists of 13 residues. V lost 4 bases to trimming and J lost 11 bases, with 18 bases between them.

The chain employs TRBV7-9 and TRBJ2-1; 10 positions agree with TRBD2. Germline V gives CDR1 SEHNR, CDR2 FQNEAQ (reference sequence). After removal of 0 bases from V and 0 bases from J, the junction contained 5 bases not matched to a gene. The CDR3 covers 18 residues. This CDR3 is CASSLADSGRASYNEQFF. The DNA of the CDR3 is TGTGCCAGCAGCTTAGCGGACAGCGGGAGGGCCTCCTACAATGAGCAGTTCTTC.

The chain is built from TRBV7-9 and TRBJ2-7; 7 nucleotides match TRBD1. The CDR3 consists of 12 residues. Germline CDR1 SEHNR, CDR2 FQNEAQ (reference sequence). V shed 6 bases and J 5 bases; nucleotides not matched to a gene: 4. The CDR3 coding sequence is TGTGCCAGCAGAGCAACAGGGGACGAGCAGTACTTC. Translated: CASRATGDEQYF.